Listed here are 13 T cell receptor beta chains from one sample, sequenced in a study of tumor-infiltrating lymphocytes in primary liver carcinoma. Priming with a constant-region primer yielded TCR beta cDNA from about 500 ng total RNA. Generation of the TCR beta libraries relied on three nested multiplex PCR rounds using slightly modified ARM-PCR. In the first two PCR rounds, TRBV1-TRBV30 forward primers were paired with a C-beta reverse primer, and each round lasted roughly 10 cycles. TCRdb called the multiplex PCR reads again in MiXCR, with one record for every CDR3 protein. The profile covers 100,000 to 150,000 distinct CDR3 sequences, with approximately 64% appearing a single time and about 8% taken by the ten largest. Scientists recovered RNA and DNA together from approximately 20-30 mg of unsorted bulk tissue. Sequencing was performed on liver tumor tissue from sampling region 3. Subset of the sample: tumor region T3, left-lateral pole. These TCRs come from a woman aged 60-70 years with primary liver carcinoma and hepatitis B virus infection.

Note on this clonotype: The junction departs from germline at one end; a sequencing error may be responsible. The rearrangement uses TRBV11-3 and TRBJ1-1; 8 nucleotides agree with TRBD1. Germline V CDR1 and CDR2: SGHNT, YENEEA. The CDR3 is 14 amino acids. The CDR3 reads CARSPTGVYTEASF. For the CDR3, the DNA is TGTGCCAGAAGCCCGACAGGGGTGTACACTGAAGCTTCCTTT.

The chain carries TRBV2 and TRBJ2-7; D ambiguous. V was shortened by 7 bases and J by 2 bases, with 12 bases between the two germline ends. The germline CDR1 and CDR2 sequences are SNHLY and FYNNEI. The CDR3 has 13 residues. DNA of the CDR3: TGTGCCAGCAACATTAAAGGCCCCTACGAGCAGTACTTC. Translated, it gives CASNIKGPYEQYF.

A note on this clonotype: This may be a read error: a much more frequent sequence differs by one nucleotide. The CDR3 carries no conserved terminal phenylalanine or tryptophan, so it likely arises from a read error. The rearrangement joins TRBV14 to TRBJ2-7; D gene uncertain. Trimming removed 3 bases at V and 9 bases at J, with 9 bases between. The germline V gene encodes CDR1 SGHDN and CDR2 FVKESK. The CDR3 covers 11 residues. The CDR3 loop is CASSHKHGQYI. As DNA, the CDR3 is TGTGCCAGCAGCCACAAACACGGGCAGTACATC.

The V call is TRBV11-2, the J call TRBJ2-1; 10 bases are a match to TRBD2. The germline V gene encodes CDR1 SGHAT and CDR2 FQNNGV. V trimming: 1 base; J trimming: 7 bases; junction bases outside the gene matches: 7. This CDR3 contains 16 residues. The CDR3 DNA is TGTGCCAGCAGCTTAGCGGGACTAGCGTGGCTGAATGAGCAGTTCTTC. Encoded protein: CASSLAGLAWLNEQFF.

In regard to this clonotype: A junction boundary mismatches the germline segment, possibly from a read error. J is TRBJ2-1 and V is TRBV7-2; 8 positions match TRBD2. Germline V gene data show CDR1 as SGHTA and CDR2 as FQGNSA. The CDR3 spans 13 residues. DNA of the CDR3: TGTGCCAGCAGCTTAGGGCGGGGGGATGAGAAGTTCTTC. It codes for CASSLGRGDEKFF.

The rearrangement links TRBV11-2 to TRBJ1-2; D unresolved. V lost 6 bases to trimming and J lost 5 bases, with 13 bases between them. The CDR3 loop spans 13 amino acids. Per the germline V gene, CDR1 is SGHAT and CDR2 is FQNNGV. The chain's CDR3 is CASSSMTKYGYTF. CDR3 bases: TGTGCCAGCAGTTCCATGACGAAATATGGCTACACCTTC.

In regard to this clonotype: The junction departs from the called germline gene at one end, perhaps through a read error. The V call is TRBV11-3, the J call TRBJ2-5; TRBD2 matches at 7 bases. CDR1 and CDR2 (germline): SGHNT, YENEEA. This CDR3 contains 14 residues. The CDR3 reads CASNLPGLQETQYF. CDR3 bases: TGTGCCAGCAACTTACCGGGACTACAAGAGACTCAGTACTTC.

About this clonotype: Germline and junction disagree at one end, which may indicate a read error. This chain links TRBV11-2 with TRBJ2-7, with TRBD2 matching over 11 bases. The CDR3 has 13 amino acids. Germline V lookup: CDR1 SGHAT, CDR2 FQNNGV. This chain's CDR3 is CISSLTSGSEQYF. CDR3 bases: TGTATCAGCAGCTTAACTAGCGGGAGCGAGCAGTATTTC.

In its sample, this clonotype was seen a few times. The chain recombines TRBV7-3 with TRBJ1-1; 7 nucleotides agree with TRBD1. This CDR3 contains 15 residues. Germline lookup yields CDR1 SGHTA and CDR2 FQGTGA. The trim removed 5 bases at V and 5 bases at J, leaving 11 bases unmatched. The CDR3 protein is CASSRLGGVGTEAFF. CDR3 coding DNA: TGTGCCAGCAGCCGCTTAGGGGGCGTGGGGACTGAAGCTTTCTTT.

The rearrangement links TRBV29-1 to TRBJ1-2; D is unresolved. Germline CDR1 reads SQVTM; CDR2 reads ANQGSEA. The CDR3 consists of 15 residues. As DNA, the CDR3 is TGCAGTCTTCAACGCTCGGGAGGGTTGGGCTATGGCTACACCTTC. The encoded protein is CSLQRSGGLGYGYTF. Full variable domain (missing parts from reference TRBV29-1 and TRBJ1-2): SAVISQKPSRDICQRGTSLTIQCQVDSQVTMMFWYRQQPGQSLTLIATANQGSEATYESGFVIDKFPISRPNLTFSTLTVSNMSPEDSSIYLCSLQRSGGLGYGYTFGSGTRLTVV.

This rearrangement joins TRBV6-1 to TRBJ2-7, with 16 bases fitting TRBD2. Germline V gives CDR1 MNHNS, CDR2 SASEGT. V trimming: 6 bases; J trimming: 4 bases; junction bases outside the gene matches: 6. This CDR3 is 16 amino acids long. The CDR3 DNA sequence: TGTGCCAGCAGAGCCGGGACTAGCGGGAGGGCTTACGAGCAGTACTTC. Its translation is CASRAGTSGRAYEQYF.

Points on this clonotype: One end of the junction does not line up with germline, which may come from a read error. The chain employs TRBV11-2 and TRBJ2-1; 7 bases map to TRBD2. The V gene's germline CDR1 is SGHAT and CDR2 FQNNGV. This CDR3 region has 17 residues. The DNA for the CDR3 is TGTGCCAGCAGCCCCTTCCCCCCCCTGACCGCGGGGGATGAACAGTTCTTC. Its translation: CASSPFPPLTAGDEQFF.

A few counts support this clonotype. The CDR3 nucleotides read TGTGCCAGCAGCTTAGGCCCTGGGGTTCCAGATACGCAGTATTTT. This gives the protein CASSLGPGVPDTQYF. The chain uses TRBV11-2 and TRBJ2-3; D call uncertain. V was clipped by 1 base and J by 4 bases, with 12 bases between them. Germline loops: CDR1 SGHAT, CDR2 FQNNGV. This CDR3 has 15 residues.